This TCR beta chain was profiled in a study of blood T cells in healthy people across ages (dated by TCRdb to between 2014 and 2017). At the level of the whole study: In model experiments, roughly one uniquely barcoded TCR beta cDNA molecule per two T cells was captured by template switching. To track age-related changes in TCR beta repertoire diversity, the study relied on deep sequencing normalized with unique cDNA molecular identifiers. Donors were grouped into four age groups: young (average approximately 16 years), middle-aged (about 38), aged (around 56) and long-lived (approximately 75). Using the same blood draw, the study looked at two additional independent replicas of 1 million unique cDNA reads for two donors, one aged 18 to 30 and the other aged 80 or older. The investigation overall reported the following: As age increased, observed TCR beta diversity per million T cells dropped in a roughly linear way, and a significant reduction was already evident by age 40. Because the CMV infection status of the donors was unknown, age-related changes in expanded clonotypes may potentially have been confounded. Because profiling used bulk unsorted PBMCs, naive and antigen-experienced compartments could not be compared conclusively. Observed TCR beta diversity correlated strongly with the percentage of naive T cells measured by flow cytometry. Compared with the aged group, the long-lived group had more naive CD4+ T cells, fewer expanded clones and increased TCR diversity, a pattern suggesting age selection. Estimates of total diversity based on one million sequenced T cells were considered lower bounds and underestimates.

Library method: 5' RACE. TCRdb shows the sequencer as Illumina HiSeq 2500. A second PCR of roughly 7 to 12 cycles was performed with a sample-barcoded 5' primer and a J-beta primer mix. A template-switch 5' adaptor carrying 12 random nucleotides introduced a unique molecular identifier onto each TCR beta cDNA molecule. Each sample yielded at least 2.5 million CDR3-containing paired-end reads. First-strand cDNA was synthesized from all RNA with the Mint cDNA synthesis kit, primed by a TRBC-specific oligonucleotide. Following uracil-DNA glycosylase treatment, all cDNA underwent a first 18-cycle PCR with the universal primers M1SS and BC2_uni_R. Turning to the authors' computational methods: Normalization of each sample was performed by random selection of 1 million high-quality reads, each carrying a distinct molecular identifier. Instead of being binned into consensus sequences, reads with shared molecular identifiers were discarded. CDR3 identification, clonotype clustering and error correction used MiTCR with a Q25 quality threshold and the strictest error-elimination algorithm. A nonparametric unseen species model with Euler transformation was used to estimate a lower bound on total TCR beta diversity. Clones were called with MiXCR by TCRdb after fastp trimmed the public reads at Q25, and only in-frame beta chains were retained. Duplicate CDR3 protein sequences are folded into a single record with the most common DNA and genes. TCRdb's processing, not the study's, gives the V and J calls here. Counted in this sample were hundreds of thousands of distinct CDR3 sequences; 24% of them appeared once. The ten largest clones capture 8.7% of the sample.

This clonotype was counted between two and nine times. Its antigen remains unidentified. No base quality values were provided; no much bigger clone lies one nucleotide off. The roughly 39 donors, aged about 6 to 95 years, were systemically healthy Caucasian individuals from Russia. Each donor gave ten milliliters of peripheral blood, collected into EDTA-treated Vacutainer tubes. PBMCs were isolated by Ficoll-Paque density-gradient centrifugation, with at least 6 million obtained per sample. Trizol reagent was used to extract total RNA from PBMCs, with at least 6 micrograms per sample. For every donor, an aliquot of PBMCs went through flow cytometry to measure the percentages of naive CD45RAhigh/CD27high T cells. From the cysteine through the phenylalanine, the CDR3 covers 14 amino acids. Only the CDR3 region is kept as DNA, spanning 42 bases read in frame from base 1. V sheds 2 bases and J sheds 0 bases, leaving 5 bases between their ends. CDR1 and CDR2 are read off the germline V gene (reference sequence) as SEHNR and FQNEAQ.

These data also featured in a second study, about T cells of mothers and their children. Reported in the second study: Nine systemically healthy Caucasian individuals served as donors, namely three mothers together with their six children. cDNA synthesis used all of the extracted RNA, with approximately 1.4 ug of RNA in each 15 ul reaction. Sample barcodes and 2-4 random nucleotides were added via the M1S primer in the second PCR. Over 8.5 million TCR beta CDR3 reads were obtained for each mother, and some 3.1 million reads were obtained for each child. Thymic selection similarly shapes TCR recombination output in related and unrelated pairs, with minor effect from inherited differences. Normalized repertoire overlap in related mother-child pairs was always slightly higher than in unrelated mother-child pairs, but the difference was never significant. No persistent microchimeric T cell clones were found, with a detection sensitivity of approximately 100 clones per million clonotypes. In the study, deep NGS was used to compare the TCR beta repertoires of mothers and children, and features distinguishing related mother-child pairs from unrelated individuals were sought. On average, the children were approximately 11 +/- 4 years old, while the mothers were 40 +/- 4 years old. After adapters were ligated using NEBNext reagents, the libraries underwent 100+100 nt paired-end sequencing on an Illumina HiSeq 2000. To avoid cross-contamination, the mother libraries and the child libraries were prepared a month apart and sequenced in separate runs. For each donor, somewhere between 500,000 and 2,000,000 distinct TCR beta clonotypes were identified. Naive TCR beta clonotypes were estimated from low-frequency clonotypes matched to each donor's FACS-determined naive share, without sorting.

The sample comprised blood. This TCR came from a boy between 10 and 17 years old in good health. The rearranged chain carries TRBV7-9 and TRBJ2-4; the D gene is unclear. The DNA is TGTGCCAGCAGCTTAAATCTAGCCAAAAACATTCAGTACTTC. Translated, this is CASSLNLAKNIQYF.